This T cell receptor beta chain was profiled in a study of blood T cells in healthy people across ages. Researchers collected ten milliliters of peripheral blood from every single donor. The authors isolated at least 6.5 million PBMCs per sample. Extractions gave at least 5.5 micrograms of total RNA per sample. CDR3 length equals 15 residues. In germline, CDR1 is MNHNS, CDR2 SASEGT. Losses at the gene ends were 4 bases for V and 1 base for J; bases not matched to a gene: 3. With a J-beta primer mix and a sample-barcoded 5' primer, a second PCR ran 7 to 11 cycles. The authors tagged each cDNA molecule using a template-switch adaptor with 12 random nucleotides. TCRdb reprocessed the 5' RACE reads with MiXCR, giving one entry per CDR3 protein. This table has hundreds of thousands of distinct CDR3 sequences, roughly 31% appearing once.

The V and J genes are TRBV6-1 and TRBJ2-1; 8 bases map to TRBD2. The clonotype was recovered from a woman aged 80 or over in good health. What was sequenced was blood. CDR3 region: CASSGERGSYNEQFF. CDR3 bases: TGTGCCAGCAGTGGGGAGCGGGGGTCCTACAATGAGCAGTTCTTC.